These 6 T cell receptor beta chains share one sample of origin, sequenced in a study of control samples from healthy donors and cancer patients. Measured with immunoSEQ multiplex PCR; TCRdb has only the in-frame clones, and not every one. The sample consists of more than 100,000 clones, roughly 90% of them appearing once. Specimen: PBMCs. Every receptor here comes from a man in his fifties or sixties with head and neck cancer.

This chain uses TRBV27 with TRBJ2-5; D is unclear. V lost 2 bases to trimming and J lost 5 bases, with 9 bases between them. This CDR3 has 13 amino acids. Germline lookup yields CDR1 MNHEY and CDR2 SMNVEV (reference sequence). The CDR3, as DNA: TGTGCCAGCAGTTTAACGTCGTGGGAGACCCAGTACTTC. This codes for CASSLTSWETQYF.

The table lists this clone with a count of one. V gene TRBV5-1 combines with J gene TRBJ2-1; 10 bases fit TRBD2. The trim removed 1 base at V and 15 bases at J, leaving 13 bases unmatched. CDR3 length: 15 amino acids. CDR1 is SGHRS and CDR2 is YFSETQ in the germline V gene. The CDR3 loop reads CASSLYPTSGNTPFF. The DNA of the CDR3 is TGCGCCAGCAGCTTGTACCCTACTAGCGGGAACACCCCGTTCTTC.

V usage is TRBV5-1 and J usage is TRBJ1-5; D uncertain. V lost 0 bases to trimming and J lost 0 bases, with 7 bases between them. Germline CDR1 reads SGHRS; CDR2 reads YFSETQ. The CDR3 extends over 15 amino acids. The CDR3 reads CASSLEPYSNQPQHF. DNA of the CDR3: TGCGCCAGCAGCTTGGAACCGTATAGCAATCAGCCCCAGCATTTT. Supplemented by reference TRBV5-1 and TRBJ1-5, the full variable domain reads KAGVTQTPRYLIKTRGQQVTLSCSPISGHRSVSWYQQTPGQGLQFLFEYFSETQRNKGNFPGRFSGRQFSNSRSEMNVSTLELGDSALYLCASSLEPYSNQPQHFGDGTRLSIL.

This chain links TRBV11-3 with TRBJ2-3; no reliable D call. The germline CDR1 and CDR2 sequences are SGHNT and YENEEA. The CDR3 has 16 residues. The ends were cut back, 5 bases at V and 1 base at J, with 16 bases in the middle. CDR3 bases: TGTGCCAGCAGCCTACGCCGGGTAGGTGGCACAGATACGCAGTATTTT. It translates to CASSLRRVGGTDTQYF.

The chain is built from TRBV14 and TRBJ1-2, with 10 positions matching TRBD1. Germline V gene lookup returns CDR1 SGHDN and CDR2 FVKESK. The CDR3 runs to 15 residues. The J segment lost 6 bases and the V segment lost 2 bases, leaving 6 bases of the junction unmatched. The CDR3 reads CASSQRHGQGDGYTF. The CDR3 DNA sequence: TGTGCCAGCAGCCAACGCCATGGACAGGGGGATGGCTACACCTTC.

The chain recombines TRBV6-9 with TRBJ2-7; D is perhaps TRBD1 or TRBD2 (6 bases each). CDR1 and CDR2 (germline): MNHGY, SVAAGI. This CDR3 spans 14 amino acids. The V and J ends lost 2 bases and 6 bases respectively, with 14 bases between them. DNA of the CDR3: TGTGCCAGCAGTTATAAGGGGGGACGAGTCGAGCAGTACTTC. Translation: CASSYKGGRVEQYF.